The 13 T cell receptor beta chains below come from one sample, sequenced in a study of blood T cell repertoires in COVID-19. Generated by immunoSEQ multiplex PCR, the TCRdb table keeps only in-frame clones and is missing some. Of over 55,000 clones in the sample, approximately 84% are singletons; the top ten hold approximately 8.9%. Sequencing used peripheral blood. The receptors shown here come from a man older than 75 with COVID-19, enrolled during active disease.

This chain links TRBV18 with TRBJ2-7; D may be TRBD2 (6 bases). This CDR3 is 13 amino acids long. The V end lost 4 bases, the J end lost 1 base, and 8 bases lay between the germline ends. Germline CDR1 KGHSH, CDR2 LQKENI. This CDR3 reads CASSQGLSYEQYV. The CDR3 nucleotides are TGTGCCAGCTCACAGGGACTGTCCTACGAGCAGTACGTC.

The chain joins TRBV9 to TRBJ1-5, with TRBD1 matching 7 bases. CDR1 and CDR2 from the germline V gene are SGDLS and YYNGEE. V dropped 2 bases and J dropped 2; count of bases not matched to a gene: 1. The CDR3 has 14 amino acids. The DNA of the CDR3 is TGTGCCAGCAGCGTGGGGACAGGCAATCAGCCCCAGCATTTT. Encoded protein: CASSVGTGNQPQHF. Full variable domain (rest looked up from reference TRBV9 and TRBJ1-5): DSGVTQTPKHLITATGQRVTLRCSPRSGDLSVYWYQQSLDQGLQFLIQYYNGEERAKGNILERFSAQQFPDLHSELNLSSLELGDSALYFCASSVGTGNQPQHFGDGTRLSIL.

The CDR3 region is CASSQDLPRAVSSYEQYF. The CDR3 DNA reads TGTGCCAGCAGCCAAGATTTACCGAGGGCGGTGAGCTCCTACGAGCAGTACTTC. The chain carries TRBV4-2 and TRBJ2-7; maybe TRBD2 (5 bases). V was shortened by 0 bases and J by 0 bases, with 18 bases between the two germline ends. The germline CDR1 and CDR2 sequences are LGHNA and YNFKEQ. The CDR3 runs 18 residues.

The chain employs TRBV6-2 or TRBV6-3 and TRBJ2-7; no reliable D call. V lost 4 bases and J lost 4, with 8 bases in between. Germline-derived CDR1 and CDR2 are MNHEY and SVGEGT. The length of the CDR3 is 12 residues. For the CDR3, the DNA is TGTGCCAGCAGTTCGGTAGTTTACGAGCAGTACTTC. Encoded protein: CASSSVVYEQYF.

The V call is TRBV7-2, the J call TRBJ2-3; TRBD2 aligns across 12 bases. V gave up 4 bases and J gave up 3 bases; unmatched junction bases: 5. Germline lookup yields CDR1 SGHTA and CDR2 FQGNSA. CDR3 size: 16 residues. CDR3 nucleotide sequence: TGTGCCAGCAGCTCAGGTCTAGCGGGAGGGACAGATACGCAGTATTTT. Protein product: CASSSGLAGGTDTQYF.

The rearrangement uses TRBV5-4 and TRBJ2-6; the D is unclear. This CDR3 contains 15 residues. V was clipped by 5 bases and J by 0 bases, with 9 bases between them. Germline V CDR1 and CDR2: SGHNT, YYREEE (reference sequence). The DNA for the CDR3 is TGTGCCAGCAGAGCACAGAGCTCTGGGGCCAACGTCCTGACTTTC. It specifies CASRAQSSGANVLTF.

The CDR3: CATSDSGLAESTDTQYF. In DNA form, the CDR3 reads TGTGCCACCAGTGATTCCGGACTAGCGGAGAGCACAGATACGCAGTATTTT. The chain has TRBV24-1 and TRBJ2-3; 10 nucleotides agree with TRBD2. CDR1 KGHDR and CDR2 SFDVKD come from the germline V gene. This CDR3 has 17 residues. Trimming removed 2 bases from V and 0 bases from J; junction bases left unmatched: 4.

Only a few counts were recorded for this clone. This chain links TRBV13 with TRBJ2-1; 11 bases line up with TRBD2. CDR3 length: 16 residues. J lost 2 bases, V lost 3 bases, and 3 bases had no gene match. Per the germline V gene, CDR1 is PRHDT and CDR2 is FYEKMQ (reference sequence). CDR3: CASSFGTSGTYNEQFF. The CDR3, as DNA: TGTGCCAGCAGCTTTGGGACTAGCGGAACCTACAATGAGCAGTTCTTC.

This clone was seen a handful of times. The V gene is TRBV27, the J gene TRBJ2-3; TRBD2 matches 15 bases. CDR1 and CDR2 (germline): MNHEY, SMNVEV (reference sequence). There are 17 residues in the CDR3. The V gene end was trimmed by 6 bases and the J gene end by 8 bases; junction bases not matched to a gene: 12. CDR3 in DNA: TGTGCCAGCAGGGGGACTAGCGGGAGGATGAACGCCGGTACGCAGTATTTT. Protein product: CASRGTSGRMNAGTQYF.

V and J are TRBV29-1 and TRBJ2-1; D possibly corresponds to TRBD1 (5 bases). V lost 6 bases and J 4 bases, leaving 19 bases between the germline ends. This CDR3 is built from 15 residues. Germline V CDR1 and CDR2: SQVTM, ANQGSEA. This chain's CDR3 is CSVPTDSRFYNEQFF. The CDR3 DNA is TGCAGCGTACCGACTGACAGCCGATTTTACAATGAGCAGTTCTTC.

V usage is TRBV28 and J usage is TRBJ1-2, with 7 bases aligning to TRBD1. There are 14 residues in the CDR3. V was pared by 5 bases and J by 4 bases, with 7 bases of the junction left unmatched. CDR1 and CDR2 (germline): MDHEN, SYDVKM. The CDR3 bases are TGTGCCAGCAGTCTACGGGACAGAGTCTATGGCTACACCTTC. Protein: CASSLRDRVYGYTF.

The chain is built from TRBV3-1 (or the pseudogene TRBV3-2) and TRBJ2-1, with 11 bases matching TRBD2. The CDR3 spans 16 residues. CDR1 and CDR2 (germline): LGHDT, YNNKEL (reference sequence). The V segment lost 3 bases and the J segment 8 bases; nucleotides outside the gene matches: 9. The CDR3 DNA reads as TGTGCCAGCAGCCAGACGGTAGCGGGGGGGCCTTATGAGCAGTTCTTC. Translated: CASSQTVAGGPYEQFF.

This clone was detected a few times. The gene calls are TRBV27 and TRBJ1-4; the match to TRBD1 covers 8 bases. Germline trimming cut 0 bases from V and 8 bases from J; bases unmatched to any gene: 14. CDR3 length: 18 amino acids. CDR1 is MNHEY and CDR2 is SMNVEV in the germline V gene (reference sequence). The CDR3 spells CASSLSWDRPTLGEKLFF. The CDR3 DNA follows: TGTGCCAGCAGTTTATCTTGGGACAGGCCAACACTCGGGGAAAAACTGTTTTTT. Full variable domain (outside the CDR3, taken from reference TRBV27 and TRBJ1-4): EAQVTQNPRYLITVTGKKLTVTCSQNMNHEYMSWYRQDPGLGLRQIYYSMNVEVTDKGDVPEGYKVSRKEKRNFPLILESPSPNQTSLYFCASSLSWDRPTLGEKLFFGSGTQLSVL.